The 10 T cell receptor beta chains below were found in one sample sequenced in a study of monozygotic twins with inflammatory bowel disease. TCRdb processed the 5' RACE reads again and assigns one entry to each CDR3 protein, with no DNA. In total, the table holds around 380,000 distinct CDR3 sequences. Sequenced material: blood. The receptors here all came from a human donor with ulcerative colitis or Crohn's disease, or a healthy co-twin of an affected twin (not recorded which).

This chain joins TRBV5-1 and TRBJ2-2; TCRdb calls TRBD1, which cannot be checked without DNA. Germline V gene lookup returns CDR1 SGHRS and CDR2 YFSETQ. CDR3 length equals 15 residues. CDR3 region: CASSWSGEPLEELFF.

The chain uses TRBV11-3 and TRBJ2-1; the D gene TCRdb calls, TRBD1, cannot be checked with no DNA. CDR3 length: 17 amino acids. The germline CDR1 and CDR2 sequences are SGHNT and YENEEA. CDR3 sequence reads: CASSLRPLGSSYNEQFF. The full variable domain, with the rest looked up from reference TRBV11-3 and TRBJ2-1, is EAGVVQSPRYKIIEKKQPVAFWCNPISGHNTLYWYLQNLGQGPELLIRYENEEAVDDSQLPKDRFSAERLKGVDSTLKIQPAELGDSAVYLCASSLRPLGSSYNEQFFGPGTRLTVL.

CDR3 in amino acids: CAISESVIAGDGETQYF. The chain recombines TRBV10-3 with TRBJ2-5; TCRdb indicates TRBD2, and absent DNA this call remains unverified. This CDR3 spans 17 amino acids. Germline V gives CDR1 ENHRY, CDR2 SYGVKD.

The chain combines TRBV27 with TRBJ2-1; TCRdb outputs TRBD1, but without DNA this stays unchecked. CDR1 and CDR2 from the germline V gene are MNHEY and SMNVEV (reference sequence). CDR3 size: 15 residues. The CDR3 loop reads CASTNPTRQGNEQFF.

V usage is TRBV7-9 and J usage is TRBJ2-7. This CDR3 has 12 amino acids. Germline V lookup: CDR1 SEHNR, CDR2 FQNEAQ (reference sequence). The CDR3 protein is CASSLGDYEQYF.

The rearrangement joins TRBV20-1 to TRBJ2-1; TCRdb's D call of TRBD2 is untestable without DNA. Germline V CDR1 and CDR2: DFQATT, SNEGSKA (reference sequence). There are 16 residues in the CDR3. CDR3: CSASDSGTSGYNEQFF.

The chain is built from TRBV4-1 and TRBJ2-5; lacking DNA, the TRBD1 call made by TCRdb goes unchecked. CDR1 is MGHRA, CDR2 YSYEKL, per germline. This CDR3 spans 15 amino acids. CDR3 residues: CASSQGRTPRETQYF.

The chain joins TRBV6-5 to TRBJ2-1; TCRdb outputs TRBD2, but without DNA this stays unchecked. This CDR3 contains 15 residues. The germline V gene encodes CDR1 MNHEY and CDR2 SVGAGI. The CDR3 loop is CASSYRGREVNEQFF.

The chain recombines TRBV6-5 with TRBJ2-7; TCRdb lists TRBD2, though no DNA is available to test this call. Germline-derived CDR1 and CDR2 are MNHEY and SVGAGI. The CDR3 contains 15 residues. The CDR3 loop reads CASTSTLAGVYEQYF.

This chain links TRBV20-1 with TRBJ2-1; as DNA is missing, the TRBD2 call by TCRdb cannot be tested. Germline V gene data show CDR1 as DFQATT and CDR2 as SNEGSKA (reference sequence). The CDR3 loop spans 15 amino acids. CDR3 sequence reads: CSARDLGLADNEQFF.